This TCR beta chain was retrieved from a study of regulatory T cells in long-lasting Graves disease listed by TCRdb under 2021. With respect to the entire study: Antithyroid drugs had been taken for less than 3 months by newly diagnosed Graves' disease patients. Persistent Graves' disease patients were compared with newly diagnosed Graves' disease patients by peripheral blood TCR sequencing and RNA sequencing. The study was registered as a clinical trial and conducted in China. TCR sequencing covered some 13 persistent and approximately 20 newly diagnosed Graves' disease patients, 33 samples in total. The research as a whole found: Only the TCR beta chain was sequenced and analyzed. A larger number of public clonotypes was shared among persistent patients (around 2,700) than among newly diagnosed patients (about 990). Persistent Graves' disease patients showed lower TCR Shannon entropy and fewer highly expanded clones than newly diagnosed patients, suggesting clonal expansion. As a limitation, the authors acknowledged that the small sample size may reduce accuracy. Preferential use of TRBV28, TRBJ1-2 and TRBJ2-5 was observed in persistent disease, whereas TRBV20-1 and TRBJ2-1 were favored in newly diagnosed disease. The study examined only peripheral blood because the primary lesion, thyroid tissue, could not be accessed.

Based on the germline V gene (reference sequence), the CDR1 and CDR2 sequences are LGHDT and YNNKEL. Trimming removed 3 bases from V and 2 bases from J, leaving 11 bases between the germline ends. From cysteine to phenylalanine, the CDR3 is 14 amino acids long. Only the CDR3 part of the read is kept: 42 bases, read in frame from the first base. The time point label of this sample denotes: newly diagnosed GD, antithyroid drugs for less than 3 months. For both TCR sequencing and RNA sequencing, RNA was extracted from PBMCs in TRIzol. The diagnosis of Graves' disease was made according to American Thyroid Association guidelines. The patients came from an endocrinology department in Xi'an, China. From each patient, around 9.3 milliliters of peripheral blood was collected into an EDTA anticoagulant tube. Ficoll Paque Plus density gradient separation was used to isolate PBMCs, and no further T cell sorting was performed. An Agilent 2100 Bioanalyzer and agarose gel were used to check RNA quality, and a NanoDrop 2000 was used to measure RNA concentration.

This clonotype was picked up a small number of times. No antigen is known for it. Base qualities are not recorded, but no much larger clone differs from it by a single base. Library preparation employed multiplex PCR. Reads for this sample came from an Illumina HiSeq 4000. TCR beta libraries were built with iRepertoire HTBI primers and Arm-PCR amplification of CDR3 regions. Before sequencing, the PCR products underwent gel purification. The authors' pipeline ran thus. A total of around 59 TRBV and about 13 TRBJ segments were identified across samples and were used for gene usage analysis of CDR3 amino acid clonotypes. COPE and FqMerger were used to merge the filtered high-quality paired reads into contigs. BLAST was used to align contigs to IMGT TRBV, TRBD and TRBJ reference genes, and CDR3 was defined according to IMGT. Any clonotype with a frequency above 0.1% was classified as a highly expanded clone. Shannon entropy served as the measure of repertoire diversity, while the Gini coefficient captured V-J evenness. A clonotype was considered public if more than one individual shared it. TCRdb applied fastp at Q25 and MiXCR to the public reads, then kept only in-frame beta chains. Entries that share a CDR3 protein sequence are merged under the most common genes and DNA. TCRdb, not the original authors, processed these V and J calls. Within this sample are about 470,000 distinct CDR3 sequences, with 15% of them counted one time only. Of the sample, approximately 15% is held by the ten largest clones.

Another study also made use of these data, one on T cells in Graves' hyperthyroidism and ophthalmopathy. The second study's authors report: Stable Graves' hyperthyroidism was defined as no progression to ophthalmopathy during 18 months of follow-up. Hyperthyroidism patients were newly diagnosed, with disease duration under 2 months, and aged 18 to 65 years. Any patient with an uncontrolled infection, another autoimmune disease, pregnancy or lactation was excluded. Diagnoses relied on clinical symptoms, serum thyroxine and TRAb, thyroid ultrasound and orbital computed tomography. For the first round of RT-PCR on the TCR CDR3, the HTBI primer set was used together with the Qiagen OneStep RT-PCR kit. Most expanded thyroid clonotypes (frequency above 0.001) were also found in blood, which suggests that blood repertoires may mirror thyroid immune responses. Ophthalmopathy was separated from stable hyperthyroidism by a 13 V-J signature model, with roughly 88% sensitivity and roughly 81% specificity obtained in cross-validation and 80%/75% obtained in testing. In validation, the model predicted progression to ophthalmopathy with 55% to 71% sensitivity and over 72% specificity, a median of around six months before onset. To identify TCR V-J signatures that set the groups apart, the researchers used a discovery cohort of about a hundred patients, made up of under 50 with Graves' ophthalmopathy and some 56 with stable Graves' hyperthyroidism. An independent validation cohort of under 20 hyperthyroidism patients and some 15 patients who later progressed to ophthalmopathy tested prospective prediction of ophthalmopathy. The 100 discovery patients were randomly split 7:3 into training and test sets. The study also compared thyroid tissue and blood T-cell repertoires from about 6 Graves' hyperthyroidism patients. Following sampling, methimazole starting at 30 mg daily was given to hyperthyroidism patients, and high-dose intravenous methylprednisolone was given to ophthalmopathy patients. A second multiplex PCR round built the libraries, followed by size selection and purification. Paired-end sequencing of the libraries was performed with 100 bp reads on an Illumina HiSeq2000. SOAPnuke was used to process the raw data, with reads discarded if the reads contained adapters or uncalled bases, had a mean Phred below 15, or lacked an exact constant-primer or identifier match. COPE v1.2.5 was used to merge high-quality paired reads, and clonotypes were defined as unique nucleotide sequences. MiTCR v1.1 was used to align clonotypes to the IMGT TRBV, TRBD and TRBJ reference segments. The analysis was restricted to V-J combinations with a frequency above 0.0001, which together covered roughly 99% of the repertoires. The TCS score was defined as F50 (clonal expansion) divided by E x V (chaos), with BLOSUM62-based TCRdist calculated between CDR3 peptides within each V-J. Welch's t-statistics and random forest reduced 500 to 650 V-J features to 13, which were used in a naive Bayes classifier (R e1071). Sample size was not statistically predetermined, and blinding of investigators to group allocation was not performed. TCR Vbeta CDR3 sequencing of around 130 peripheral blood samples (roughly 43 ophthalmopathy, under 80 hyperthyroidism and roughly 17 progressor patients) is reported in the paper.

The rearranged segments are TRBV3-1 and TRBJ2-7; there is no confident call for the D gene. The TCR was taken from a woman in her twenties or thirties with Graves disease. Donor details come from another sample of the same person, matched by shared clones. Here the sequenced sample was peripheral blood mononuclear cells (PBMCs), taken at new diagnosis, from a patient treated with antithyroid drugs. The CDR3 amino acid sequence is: CASSQGIGAYEQYF. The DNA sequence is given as TGTGCCAGCAGCCAGGGAATTGGGGCCTACGAGCAGTACTTC.